The sample holds a few counts of the clone carrying this TCR beta chain. The entry originates in a study of beta chain features in type 1 diabetes. Overall study: Sorted cells, more than 95,000,000 in number, were examined across all samples.

What was sequenced were expressed TCRB transcripts, since all of the isolated RNA had been reverse transcribed. Generated by immunoSEQ multiplex PCR, the TCRdb table keeps only in-frame clones and is missing some. The sample has 330,000 or so clones; 14% are singletons. This CDR3 is 19 amino acids long. V was pared by 3 bases and J by 8 bases, with 28 bases between. Germline V CDR1 and CDR2: LNHNV, YYDKDF (reference sequence). Sorting of CD4+ naive, central memory, regulatory and stem cell-like memory cells was performed via CD45RO/CCR7/CD25/CD127/CD95/CD27. The clonotype was recovered from a man aged 25-45 years in good health. The V and J genes are TRBV15 and TRBJ1-4; maybe TRBD1 (6 bases). The sample consisted of central memory CD4+ T cells from blood. CDR3 nucleotide sequence: TGTGCCACCAGCAGGGGAGGGCGGGGACCTAACAGGGCAGGCGAAAAACTGTTTTTT. It encodes CATSRGGRGPNRAGEKLFF.